Presented here are 5 T cell receptor beta chains from one specimen sequenced in a study of blood T cells in healthy people across ages. PCR was performed a second time for about 7 to 11 cycles using a sample-barcoded 5' primer and a J-beta primer mix. TCRdb re-called the 5' RACE reads with MiXCR, one entry per CDR3 protein. The sample consists of about 1.5 million distinct CDR3 sequences, approximately 43% of them appearing once. Sequenced material: blood. These receptors originate from a woman aged 18-30 years in good health.

In regard to this clonotype: Its ends do not fully match the called genes, so a read error is possible. The chain links TRBV5-1 to TRBJ1-1; D unclear. Germline values: CDR1 SGHRS, CDR2 YFSETQ. This CDR3 is 14 amino acids long. CDR3 sequence: CASSFEGANTEAFF. The CDR3, as DNA: TGTGCCAGCAGCTTTGAAGGTGCAAACACTGAAGCTTTCTTT.

This clonotype was found a few times. The rearrangement links TRBV6-5 to TRBJ1-5; the D gene is possibly TRBD1 (5 bases). Trimming took off 1 base at V and 5 bases at J, with 21 bases between the two ends. Germline assignment: CDR1 MNHEY and CDR2 SVGAGI. This CDR3 has 18 amino acids. The CDR3 loop reads CASSYWGMNLPPDQPQHF. CDR3 nucleotide sequence: TGTGCCAGCAGTTACTGGGGCATGAATCTGCCTCCTGATCAGCCCCAGCATTTT.

The chain links TRBV4-3 to TRBJ1-5; D uncertain. Germline loops: CDR1 LGHNA, CDR2 YSLEER. The CDR3 runs 14 residues. V was cut by 1 base and J by 7 bases, with 11 bases left in between. The CDR3 loop reads CASSQGTVQQPQHF. In DNA, the CDR3 is TGCGCCAGCAGCCAAGGTACGGTTCAGCAGCCCCAGCATTTT.

The V call is TRBV27, the J call TRBJ1-6; weak D call: TRBD1 (6 bases). The CDR3 has 15 residues. V shed 4 bases and J shed 5 bases, with 12 bases lying between them. Germline V gene lookup returns CDR1 MNHEY and CDR2 SMNVEV (reference sequence). The CDR3 DNA follows: TGTGCCAGCAGTTCAGGGGAATTGAATAATTCACCCCTCCACTTT. It specifies CASSSGELNNSPLHF.

The J gene is TRBJ1-6, the V gene TRBV3-1, with no clear D. V was trimmed by 1 base and J by 5 bases, leaving 9 bases between them. The CDR3 length is 15 residues. The germline V gene has CDR1 LGHDT and CDR2 YNNKEL (reference sequence). The CDR3 coding sequence is TGTGCCAGCAGCCAAGTTCGGGTCCATAATTCACCCCTCCACTTT. Protein product: CASSQVRVHNSPLHF. Variable domain in full (rest from reference TRBV3-1 and TRBJ1-6): DTAVSQTPKYLVTQMGNDKSIKCEQNLGHDTMYWYKQDSKKFLKIMFSYNNKELIINETVPNRFSPKSPDKAHLNLHINSLELGDSAVYFCASSQVRVHNSPLHFGNGTRLTVT.